This is a list of T cell receptor beta chains from one sample in a study of Graves' ophthalmopathy and Graves' hyperthyroidism. Using its own MiXCR run on the multiplex PCR reads, TCRdb lists one record per CDR3 protein. The profile covers about 740,000 distinct CDR3 sequences, with roughly two fifths appearing a single time and approximately 46% taken by the ten largest. The specimen sequenced was peripheral blood. All receptors derive from an adult man with Graves' ophthalmopathy. Both conserved end residues are part of each CDR3. The D gene is left open where the match is weak. Clone size appears in some rows only: once, few, many, or a class for an expanded clone.

few	TRBD1	TRBJ1-6	TRBV9	CASRPGTGQSPLHF	TGTGCCAGCAGACCCGGGACAGGGCAATCACCCCTCCACTTT
many	-	TRBJ1-2	TRBV10-1	CASSESNPGNGYTF	TGCGCCAGCAGTGAGTCGAACCCCGGAAATGGCTACACCTTC
-	-	TRBJ2-7	TRBV20-1	CSARAGRDYEQYF	TGCAGTGCTAGGGCTGGCAGGGACTACGAGCAGTACTTC
few	-	TRBJ1-5	TRBV2	CASREGRNQPQHF	TGTGCCAGCAGGGAGGGCAGAAATCAGCCCCAGCATTTT
-	-	TRBJ1-2	TRBV10-3	CAISESGRVNYGYTF	TGTGCCATCAGTGAGTCTGGACGGGTCAACTACGGCTACACCTTC
-	-	TRBJ2-2	TRBV25-1	CACRDIITGELFF	TGTGCCTGCAGGGACATTATCACCGGGGAGCTGTTTTTT
few	-	TRBJ1-3	TRBV6-1	CASRVGGSGNTIYF	TGTGCCAGCAGAGTGGGCGGCTCTGGAAACACCATATATTTT
-	TRBD2	TRBJ2-7	TRBV11-2	CASSLRTSGEQYF	TGTGCCAGCAGCTTAAGGACTAGCGGCGAGCAGTACTTC
-	-	TRBJ2-2	TRBV7-2	CASSQAEQGRTGELFF	TGCGCCAGCAGCCAAGCCGAACAGGGGAGGACCGGGGAGCTGTTTTTT
-	-	TRBJ2-5	TRBV5-1	CASSSTGDEETQYF	TGCGCCAGCAGCTCTACGGGGGACGAAGAGACCCAGTACTTC
few	TRBD1	TRBJ1-4	TRBV2	CASSALTGAEKLFF	TGTGCCAGCAGTGCCCTTACAGGGGCCGAAAAACTGTTTTTT
few	TRBD2	TRBJ2-5	TRBV6-6	CASRWTSGETQYF	TGTGCCAGCAGATGGACTAGCGGGGAGACCCAGTACTTC
few	TRBD1	TRBJ2-7	TRBV7-2	CASSLAPGQGESYEQYF	TGTGCCAGCAGCTTAGCTCCGGGACAGGGGGAGTCCTACGAGCAGTACTTC
many	-	TRBJ1-1	TRBV7-7	CASSLEAGSEAFF	TGTGCTAGCAGCTTAGAGGCAGGTTCTGAAGCTTTCTTT
-	-	TRBJ1-6	TRBV12-3/TRBV12-4	CASNRDGPPLHF	TGTGCCAGCAACCGGGACGGCCCACCCCTCCACTTT
-	-	TRBJ2-5	TRBV15	CATSRGDGYQETQYF	TGTGCCACCAGCAGAGGGGACGGATATCAAGAGACCCAGTACTTC
-	-	TRBJ2-5	TRBV6-5	CATRGETQYF	TGTGCCACACGAGGGGAGACCCAGTACTTC
few	TRBD1	TRBJ1-6	TRBV7-9	CASSQDPGQGKAPLHF	TGTGCCAGCAGTCAGGATCCGGGACAGGGGAAGGCACCCCTCCACTTT
-	-	TRBJ2-2	TRBV10-3	CAISYMGHNTGELFF	TGTGCCATCAGTTACATGGGACACAACACCGGGGAGCTGTTTTTT
-	-	TRBJ1-4	TRBV10-3	CAISQGPKLFF	TGTGCCATCAGCCAGGGTCCAAAACTGTTTTTT
-	-	TRBJ1-2	TRBV29-1	CSLTEHYGYTF	TGCAGCTTAACAGAGCACTATGGCTACACCTTC
-	-	TRBJ1-1	TRBV6-1	CASEGGTRNTEAFF	TGTGCCAGCGAAGGTGGGACCCGGAACACTGAAGCTTTCTTT